This T cell receptor beta chain was sequenced during a study of CD8+ T cells in alopecia areata. Study-wide points: Relative to normal scalp, lesional scalp, especially alopecia totalis/universalis, showed higher clonality. Scalp samples also yield sequences from resident alphabeta T cells of normal skin. TCR sharing across patients was less clear than in mice, possibly HLA-related.

From PBMCs, CD4+ and CD8+ T cells were sorted. Germline lookup yields CDR1 SEHNR and CDR2 FQNEAQ (reference sequence). CDR3 length: 12 residues. The germline V and J ends were trimmed by 1 base and 5 bases, with 3 bases remaining between them. Concerning this clone: Its antigen is unidentified.

cDNA reverse transcribed from extracted RNA served as the sequencing template. TCRdb's table, derived via immunoSEQ multiplex PCR, lists solely in-frame clones and lacks some. The sample yields roughly 200,000 clones, around 50% seen once. The chain joins TRBV7-9 to TRBJ1-5; the D is unclear. The sample was CD8+ T cells sorted from blood. The sequence derives from a human donor in good health. The CDR3 coding sequence is TGTGCCAGCAGCTTAGTCGATCAGCCCCAGCATTTT. Translation: CASSLVDQPQHF.